The 20 T cell receptor beta chains given below trace back to one sample, sequenced in a study of cytotoxic CD8 clonotypes in ibrutinib-treated CLL. Profiling relied on immunoSEQ multiplex PCR, and the TCRdb table lists in-frame clones only, not all of them. There are fewer than 35,000 clones in the sample; over 75% occur only once, and 8% lies in the top ten. Material: PBMCs, obtained after 24 months of ibrutinib treatment. These receptors were obtained from a human donor with chronic lymphocytic leukemia.

J is TRBJ2-7 and V is TRBV5-1, with D unresolved. The germline V gene encodes CDR1 SGHRS and CDR2 YFSETQ. The V end lost 5 bases, the J end lost 6 bases, and 15 bases lay between the germline ends. This CDR3 region has 13 residues. The CDR3 region has the DNA TGCGCCAGCAGGGTGGGATCCGAGGTCGAGCAGTACTTC. This encodes CASRVGSEVEQYF.

In its sample, this clone is medium-sized (0.01 to 0.1%). This chain joins TRBV9 and TRBJ2-1, with D perhaps TRBD2 (6 bases). The CDR3 runs to 15 residues. The germline V gene has CDR1 SGDLS and CDR2 YYNGEE. V lost 4 bases to trimming and J lost 10 bases, with 21 bases between them. In DNA form, the CDR3 reads TGTGCCAGCAGCACACCCGGGACTGGTACCAGCGAGCAGTTCTTC. Protein product: CASSTPGTGTSEQFF.

This clone was observed once. V gene TRBV6-1 combines with J gene TRBJ1-2; no reliable D call. V was clipped by 6 bases and J by 5 bases, with 10 bases between them. The CDR3 has 12 amino acids. Per germline, CDR1 MNHNS and CDR2 SASEGT. CDR3 bases: TGTGCCAGCAGCCCAGATTTATATGGCTACACCTTC. Encoded protein: CASSPDLYGYTF.

In this sample, this clone turned up a few times. V and J are TRBV25-1 and TRBJ2-6; no clear D. This CDR3 has 14 residues. The V gene's germline CDR1 is MGHDK and CDR2 SYGVNS. V was pared by 8 bases and J by 1 base, with 9 bases between. The CDR3 DNA sequence: TGTGCCAGCCAGAGTGGGTCTGGGGCCAACGTCCTGACTTTC. Its translation is CASQSGSGANVLTF. Complete variable domain (other parts from reference TRBV25-1 and TRBJ2-6): EADIYQTPRYLVIGTGKKITLECSQTMGHDKMYWYQQDPGMELHLIHYSYGVNSTEKGDLSSESTVSRIRTEHFPLTLESARPSHTSQYLCASQSGSGANVLTFGAGSRLTVL.

As concerns this clone: The junction shows a germline mismatch at one end, possibly a read error. This chain connects TRBV7-7 to TRBJ2-5; 7 bases fit TRBD1. The germline CDR1 and CDR2 sequences are SSHAT and FNYEAQ (reference sequence). The CDR3 spans 13 residues. This CDR3 is CASSGTVKETQYF. The DNA for the CDR3 is TGTGCTAGCAGTGGGACAGTAAAAGAGACCCAGTACTTC.

This clone was found once. V and J are TRBV5-6 and TRBJ2-7, with TRBD1 identical over 8 bases. Per germline, CDR1 SGHDT and CDR2 YYEEEE. J gave up 6 bases and V 5 bases, and 10 bases lay outside the gene matches. The length of the CDR3 is 14 residues. The CDR3 region is CASSRSGQGSEQYF. CDR3 coding DNA: TGTGCCAGCAGTAGATCAGGACAGGGTAGCGAGCAGTACTTC.

The chain recombines TRBV7-9 with TRBJ1-1; D unresolved. The V gene's germline CDR1 is SEHNR and CDR2 FQNEAQ (reference sequence). Between the trimmed V and J ends, which lost 1 base and 3 bases, there was a span of 6 bases. CDR3 size: 13 residues. The CDR3 region has the DNA TGTGCCAGCAGCTTAGATGTGGACACTGAAGCTTTCTTT. It codes for CASSLDVDTEAFF.

V and J are TRBV6-6 and TRBJ2-3, with D possibly called TRBD1 or TRBD2 (5 bases each). The CDR3 extends over 15 amino acids. Germline-derived CDR1 and CDR2 are MNHNY and SVGAGI (reference sequence). V lost 6 bases, J lost 2 bases, and 15 bases lay in between. CDR3 DNA: TGTGCCAGCAGACCGGGACGGTCCCTCACAGATACGCAGTATTTT. Protein: CASRPGRSLTDTQYF.

The chain has TRBV30 and TRBJ1-1; tentatively, D is TRBD1 (5 bases). CDR3 length: 13 amino acids. CDR1 is GTSNPN, CDR2 SVGIG, per germline (reference sequence). The ends were cut back, 2 bases at V and 4 bases at J, with 11 bases in the middle. CDR3 loop: CAWSRGVSTEAFF. The DNA of the CDR3 is TGTGCCTGGAGTCGAGGGGTGAGCACTGAAGCTTTCTTT.

The J gene is TRBJ2-5, the V gene TRBV7-2; D unresolved. The CDR3 is 14 amino acids. V lost 5 bases, J lost 1 base, and 11 bases lay in between. Germline values: CDR1 SGHTA, CDR2 FQGNSA. CDR3 region: CASSRRWGQETQYF. The CDR3 region has the DNA TGTGCCAGCAGCCGTAGGTGGGGCCAAGAGACCCAGTACTTC.

J is TRBJ1-1 and V is TRBV7-3; 8 positions match TRBD1. V shed 2 bases and J 3 bases; nucleotides not matched to a gene: 5. This CDR3 has 15 amino acids. The V gene's germline CDR1 is SGHTA and CDR2 FQGTGA. The CDR3 sequence is CASSLDRGRDTEAFF. CDR3 nucleotide sequence: TGTGCCAGCAGCTTAGACAGGGGACGGGACACTGAAGCTTTCTTT.

The rearrangement joins TRBV7-2 to TRBJ1-2, with 7 bases lining up with TRBD1. The CDR3 contains 15 residues. V dropped 4 bases and J dropped 7; count of bases not matched to a gene: 12. Germline V lookup: CDR1 SGHTA, CDR2 FQGNSA. The CDR3 loop reads CASSYDREGAAGYTF. CDR3 nucleotide sequence: TGTGCCAGCAGCTATGATCGGGAGGGGGCGGCTGGCTACACCTTC.

The rearrangement joins TRBV4-1 to TRBJ2-7, with D unresolved. CDR3 length: 14 residues. Trimming removed 0 bases from V and 6 bases from J, with 12 bases in between. CDR1 and CDR2 (germline): MGHRA, YSYEKL. CDR3 amino acids: CASSQDQKDREQYF. The CDR3 DNA reads TGCGCCAGCAGCCAAGATCAGAAGGACCGCGAGCAGTACTTC.

Only one count was recorded for this clone. This chain joins TRBV5-1 and TRBJ1-2, with 9 nucleotides matching TRBD1. This CDR3 spans 18 amino acids. Trimming took 4 bases from V and 5 from J; bases not matched to a gene: 18. The V gene's germline CDR1 is SGHRS and CDR2 YFSETQ. The CDR3 region has the DNA TGCGCCAGCAGCCCCCTTTCTTCGGGACAGGGTAATGGATATGGCTACACCTTC. It is translated as CASSPLSSGQGNGYGYTF. Drawing the rest from reference TRBV5-1 and TRBJ1-2, the complete variable domain is KAGVTQTPRYLIKTRGQQVTLSCSPISGHRSVSWYQQTPGQGLQFLFEYFSETQRNKGNFPGRFSGRQFSNSRSEMNVSTLELGDSALYLCASSPLSSGQGNGYGYTFGSGTRLTVV.

This clone was recorded a few times. One junction end disagrees with the germline gene, perhaps due to a read error. Different DNA sequences within this sample yield the same CDR3. The gene calls are TRBV6-1 and TRBJ2-7; TRBD1 might be the D (6 bases). This CDR3 spans 15 amino acids. Germline V CDR1 and CDR2: MNHNS, SASEGT. The CDR3 protein is CASSAGDFMSYEQYF. The CDR3 bases are TGTGCCAGCAGTGCAGGGGATTTCATGTCCTACGAGCAGTACTTT.

The chain carries TRBV6-5 and TRBJ2-1; TRBD2 matches at 8 bases. Trimming took 6 bases from V and 9 from J; bases not matched to a gene: 13. The CDR3 totals 15 residues. Germline V gene sequence: CDR1 MNHEY, CDR2 SVGAGI. The CDR3 spells CASSQIVGGAGEQFF. The CDR3 nucleotides are TGTGCCAGCAGCCAGATTGTCGGGGGGGCTGGTGAGCAGTTCTTC.

This sequence joins TRBV12-5 and TRBJ1-6, with a weak D call TRBD1 (6 bases). The CDR3 covers 12 residues. V was shortened by 10 bases and J by 11 bases, with 15 bases between the two germline ends. The germline CDR1 and CDR2 sequences are LGHNT and FRNRAP. CDR3 amino acids: CATTPGVPPLHF. CDR3 nucleotide sequence: TGTGCTACTACCCCAGGGGTTCCACCCCTCCACTTT.

This clone was recorded a few times. The J gene is TRBJ2-7, the V gene TRBV29-1; D may correspond to TRBD1 or TRBD2 (6 bases each). Looked up from germline, CDR1 is SQVTM and CDR2 is ANQGSEA. CDR3 length: 15 residues. Trimming pared 4 bases from V and 5 bases from J, leaving 21 bases between. Written as DNA, the CDR3 is TGCAGCGTTGGACGGGGGCCCAAATCGGTGGACGAGCAGTACTTC. It is translated as CSVGRGPKSVDEQYF.

This clone was seen just once. The gene calls are TRBV27 and TRBJ2-7; D is uncertain. Germline values: CDR1 MNHEY, CDR2 SMNVEV (reference sequence). The germline V and J ends were trimmed by 4 bases and 6 bases, with 16 bases remaining between them. This CDR3 region has 14 residues. CDR3 coding DNA: TGTGCCAGCAGTTGGGGTCCCCCTGGCAGCGAGCAGTACTTC. Its protein is CASSWGPPGSEQYF.

This clone was found a few times. The CDR3 protein is CASSFVNIQYF. CDR3 DNA sequence: TGTGCCAGCAGTTTTGTGAACATTCAGTACTTC. The chain uses TRBV28 and TRBJ2-4; no clear D gene. V gave up 3 bases and J gave up 7 bases, with 4 bases separating them. The CDR3 length is 11 residues. The germline V gene has CDR1 MDHEN and CDR2 SYDVKM.